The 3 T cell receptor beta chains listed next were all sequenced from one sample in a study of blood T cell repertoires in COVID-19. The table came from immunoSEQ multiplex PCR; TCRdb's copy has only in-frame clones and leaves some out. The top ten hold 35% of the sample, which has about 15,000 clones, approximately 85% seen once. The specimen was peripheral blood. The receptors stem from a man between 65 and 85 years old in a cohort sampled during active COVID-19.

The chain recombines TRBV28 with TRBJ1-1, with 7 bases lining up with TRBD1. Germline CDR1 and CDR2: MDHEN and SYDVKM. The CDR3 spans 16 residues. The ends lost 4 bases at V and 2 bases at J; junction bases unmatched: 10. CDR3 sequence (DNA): TGTGCCAGCAGTTCGGCCGACAGGGCCTTAAACACTGAAGCTTTCTTT. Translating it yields CASSSADRALNTEAFF.

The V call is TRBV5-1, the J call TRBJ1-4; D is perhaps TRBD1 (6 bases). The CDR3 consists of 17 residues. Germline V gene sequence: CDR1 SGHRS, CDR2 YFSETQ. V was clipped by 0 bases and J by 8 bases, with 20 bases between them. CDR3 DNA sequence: TGCGCCAGCAGCTTGGACAGGGCTTCGCCGATCAGGGAAAAACTGTTTTTT. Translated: CASSLDRASPIREKLFF.

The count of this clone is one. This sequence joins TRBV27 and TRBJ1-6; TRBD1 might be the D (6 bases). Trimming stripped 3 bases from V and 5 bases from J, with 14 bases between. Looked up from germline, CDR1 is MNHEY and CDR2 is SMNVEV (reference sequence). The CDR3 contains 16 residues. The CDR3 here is CASSLQGPGDNSPLHF. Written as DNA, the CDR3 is TGTGCCAGCAGTTTGCAGGGGCCCGGCGATAATTCACCCCTCCACTTT.